These 21 T cell receptor beta chains originate from one sample sequenced in a study of blood T cells in healthy people across ages. A second PCR of 7 to 11 cycles used a sample-barcoded 5' primer and a J-beta primer mix. MiXCR, applied by TCRdb to the 5' RACE reads, yields one record per CDR3 protein. The table lists about 730,000 distinct CDR3 sequences, roughly 43% of them singletons. Sequencing input: blood. Receptor source: a woman in her sixties or seventies in good health.

This clonotype appeared a few times. The rearrangement joins TRBV12-3 or TRBV12-4 to TRBJ1-6; unclear D gene. The germline V and J ends were trimmed by 10 bases and 11 bases, with 15 bases remaining between them. This CDR3 is 12 amino acids long. Here the CDR3 reads CATHPLRAPLHF. In nucleotides, the CDR3 is TGTGCCACCCACCCCCTTCGAGCACCCCTCCACTTT.

The rearrangement uses TRBV20-1 and TRBJ2-3, with D perhaps TRBD1 (6 bases). Trimming cost V 6 bases and J 2 bases, with 18 bases left between them. Germline values: CDR1 DFQATT, CDR2 SNEGSKA (reference sequence). This CDR3 is 15 amino acids long. The CDR3 sequence is CSAKIGAGDTDTQYF. The CDR3 coding sequence is TGCAGTGCCAAGATAGGGGCAGGGGACACAGATACGCAGTATTTT.

The sample holds a few counts of this clonotype. The rearrangement uses TRBV7-9 and TRBJ2-7; TRBD2 agrees at 14 bases. This CDR3 region has 17 residues. V lost 5 bases to trimming and J lost 5 bases; unmatched junction nucleotides: 11. The germline V gene has CDR1 SEHNR and CDR2 FQNEAQ (reference sequence). In DNA, the CDR3 is TGTGCCAGCAGCACCCAGAGGACTAGCGGGAGGCCCCACGAGCAGTACTTC. It yields the protein CASSTQRTSGRPHEQYF.

Only a few counts were recorded for this clonotype. This rearrangement joins TRBV7-2 to TRBJ2-7; D uncertain. Deletions cut 4 bases from V and 5 bases from J, with 9 bases between. Per the germline V gene, CDR1 is SGHTA and CDR2 is FQGNSA. The CDR3 extends over 12 amino acids. The chain's CDR3 is CASSWGGHEQYF. CDR3 bases: TGTGCCAGCAGCTGGGGTGGGCACGAGCAGTACTTC.

The chain's CDR3 is CASSPHGASSTNEKLFF. The CDR3 DNA is TGTGCCAGCAGCCCCCATGGGGCATCATCAACTAATGAAAAACTGTTTTTT. This chain connects TRBV9 to TRBJ1-4, with TRBD1 as a possible D gene (5 bases). The V gene lost 4 bases and the J gene lost 0 bases, with 16 bases spanning the gap. From germline, CDR1 is SGDLS and CDR2 YYNGEE. This CDR3 comprises 17 residues.

This clonotype came up many times. The gene calls are TRBV20-1 and TRBJ2-3, with 8 nucleotides matching TRBD1. J was trimmed by 4 bases and V by 5 bases; bases with no gene match: 5. In germline, CDR1 is DFQATT, CDR2 SNEGSKA (reference sequence). This CDR3 has 13 residues. The CDR3 protein is CSAQGASPDTQYF. The CDR3 coding sequence is TGCAGTGCTCAGGGGGCTTCCCCAGATACGCAGTATTTT.

The chain uses TRBV6-2 or TRBV6-3 and TRBJ2-1; 9 bases match TRBD1. The assigned J gene may be wrong: the sequence end matches TRBJ2-7 better. Germline V CDR1 and CDR2: MNHEY, SVGEGT. The CDR3 runs to 17 residues. DNA for the CDR3: TGTGCCAGCAGCCTAACACCGGGACAGGGTGCGGGCAATGAGCAGTACTTC. Its translation is CASSLTPGQGAGNEQYF.

J is TRBJ2-6 and V is TRBV7-9; D tentatively fits TRBD1 or TRBD2 (5 bases each). This CDR3 is built from 19 residues. V was cut by 1 base and J by 0 bases, with 16 bases left in between. Germline CDR1 SEHNR, CDR2 FQNEAQ (reference sequence). CDR3 region: CASSLDGTEKTSGANVLTF. The CDR3 bases are TGTGCCAGCAGCTTAGATGGGACGGAGAAGACCTCTGGGGCCAACGTCCTGACTTTC.

The CDR3 reads CASSLGSGVRTEAFF. The CDR3 DNA follows: TGTGCCAGCAGCTTAGGAAGTGGAGTTCGTACTGAAGCTTTCTTT. V gene TRBV7-2 combines with J gene TRBJ1-1; D is unclear. The ends were cut back, 1 base at V and 5 bases at J, with 14 bases in the middle. The germline V gene encodes CDR1 SGHTA and CDR2 FQGNSA. This CDR3 comprises 15 residues.

This clonotype has a handful of counts. This chain uses TRBV25-1 with TRBJ1-2; 11 nucleotides agree with TRBD1. Germline V gene sequence: CDR1 MGHDK, CDR2 SYGVNS. The V and J ends lost 5 bases and 7 bases, in that order; junction bases with no gene match: 9. CDR3 length: 15 amino acids. The CDR3 DNA reads as TGTGCCAGCAGTTTCGGACAGGGGGCGCGTGGTGGCTACACCTTC. Protein: CASSFGQGARGGYTF.

The table lists this clonotype with many counts. The gene calls are TRBV9 and TRBJ2-2, with D hard to call. Trimming shortened V by 3 bases and J by 1 base, and 7 bases separated the two germline ends. This CDR3 is 14 amino acids long. Germline lookup yields CDR1 SGDLS and CDR2 YYNGEE. The DNA for the CDR3 is TGTGCCAGCAGCGCAACAGTGAACACCGGGGAGCTGTTTTTT. The encoded protein is CASSATVNTGELFF.

This chain uses TRBV11-2 with TRBJ2-5, with TRBD2 identical over 11 bases. The CDR3 loop spans 16 amino acids. The trim removed 5 bases at V and 5 bases at J, leaving 10 bases unmatched. Germline assignment: CDR1 SGHAT and CDR2 FQNNGV. In DNA, the CDR3 is TGTGCCAGCAGCCCAGATTCTAGCGGGGGGCGGGAGACCCAGTACTTC. It yields the protein CASSPDSSGGRETQYF.

CDR3 DNA sequence: TGTGCCAGCAGCTTTGCGACAGACTATGGCTACACCTTC. Translated, it gives CASSFATDYGYTF. The chain is built from TRBV7-9 and TRBJ1-2, with a weak D call TRBD1 (5 bases). Germline V gene data show CDR1 as SEHNR and CDR2 as FQNEAQ (reference sequence). The CDR3 has 13 residues. Trimming removed 3 bases at V and 3 bases at J, with 8 bases between.

In this sample, this clonotype turned up a few times. CDR3 nucleotide sequence: TGTGCCAGCAGCCAAGTAGGGGACAGGAAAAGTGGGGGCTACACCTTC. Its protein is CASSQVGDRKSGGYTF. The chain is built from TRBV4-2 and TRBJ1-2, with 8 bases identical to TRBD1. Germline lookup yields CDR1 LGHNA and CDR2 YNFKEQ. This CDR3 has 16 amino acids. The junction had 12 bases not matched to a gene; V was cut back by 1 base and J by 8 bases.

The gene calls are TRBV12-3 or TRBV12-4 and TRBJ1-1, with no clear D. Trimming cost V 4 bases and J 11 bases, with 14 bases left between them. This CDR3 spans 12 amino acids. The CDR3 sequence: CASSSPTSGAFF. For the CDR3, the DNA is TGTGCCAGCAGTTCCCCAACATCTGGGGCTTTCTTT.

This clonotype was observed a handful of times. J is TRBJ1-2 and V is TRBV6-6, with 8 bases matching TRBD1. The CDR3 is 14 amino acids. J gave up 4 bases and V 5 bases, and 6 bases lay outside the gene matches. The germline V gene encodes CDR1 MNHNY and CDR2 SVGAGI (reference sequence). The CDR3 region is CASSPTGAGYGYTF. CDR3 sequence (DNA): TGTGCCAGCAGTCCGACAGGGGCGGGCTATGGCTACACCTTC.

With respect to this clonotype: The limits of the CDR3 on the DNA are not certain, so only TCRdb's listed CDR3 is given. The chain joins TRBV2 to TRBJ2-3; TRBD1, as called in the table, went unchecked against the DNA. Germline loops: CDR1 SNHLY, CDR2 FYNNEI. A total of 17 residues make up the CDR3, ends included. CDR3 region: CASSSSATRGSTDTQYF.

This clonotype was seen just once. As DNA, the CDR3 is TGCAGTGCTAGGATACAGGGGCGTAATACTGAAGCTTTCTTT. This translates into CSARIQGRNTEAFF. The chain recombines TRBV20-1 with TRBJ1-1; 7 bases agree with TRBD1. Trimming took 3 bases from V and 5 from J; bases not matched to a gene: 9. The CDR3 is 14 residues long. The germline gives CDR1 DFQATT, CDR2 SNEGSKA (reference sequence).

The chain uses TRBV30 and TRBJ1-5, with D maybe TRBD1 (6 bases). V lost 4 bases and J lost 3, with 10 bases in between. The CDR3 loop spans 13 amino acids. Germline CDR1 GTSNPN, CDR2 SVGIG (reference sequence). The CDR3 bases are TGTGCCTGGACCGGACAGAACAATCAGCCCCAGCATTTT. This translates into CAWTGQNNQPQHF.

The V and J genes are TRBV4-2 and TRBJ1-5; tentative D call: TRBD1 (6 bases). Germline V gene lookup returns CDR1 LGHNA and CDR2 YNFKEQ. Trimming shortened V by 0 bases and J by 7 bases, and 10 bases separated the two germline ends. This CDR3 is built from 14 residues. The chain's CDR3 is CASSQEQGGQPQHF. CDR3 DNA: TGTGCCAGCAGCCAAGAACAGGGAGGACAGCCCCAGCATTTT.

The J gene is TRBJ2-7, the V gene TRBV20-1; TRBD2 is a possible D gene (6 bases). CDR3 size: 17 residues. V shed 0 bases and J shed 3 bases, with 21 bases lying between them. The germline CDR1 and CDR2 sequences are DFQATT and SNEGSKA (reference sequence). The DNA for the CDR3 is TGCAGTGCTAGAGATTTACTGACGGACTACCCAAACTACGAGCAGTACTTC. Its protein is CSARDLLTDYPNYEQYF.